These 5 T cell receptor beta chains were sequenced from one sample in a study of blood T cell repertoires in COVID-19. Some clones are missing from TCRdb's copy, which holds only in-frame ones; the method was immunoSEQ multiplex PCR. Among 150,000 or so clones listed, about 85% were seen once. Material for sequencing was peripheral blood. The origin of the receptors is a man in his 60s with COVID-19, enrolled during active disease.

The chain uses TRBV4-1 and TRBJ1-6; the D gene is possibly TRBD1 (5 bases). Germline loops: CDR1 MGHRA, CDR2 YSYEKL. V was shortened by 4 bases and J by 7 bases, with 14 bases between the two germline ends. This CDR3 has 15 residues. Here the CDR3 reads CASSPGEGRNSPLHF. CDR3 sequence (DNA): TGCGCCAGCAGCCCCGGGGAGGGGCGGAATTCACCCCTCCACTTT.

The chain has TRBV3-1 (or the pseudogene TRBV3-2) and TRBJ1-5; D may be TRBD1 (5 bases). The germline gives CDR1 LGHDT, CDR2 YNNKEL (reference sequence). Trimming shortened V by 4 bases and J by 6 bases, and 31 bases separated the two germline ends. The CDR3 covers 20 residues. The CDR3 DNA is TGTGCCAGCAGCCCGACGCTTCGTGGCAGGGAAAGAACATGCTCTCAGCCCCAGCATTTT. Its protein is CASSPTLRGRERTCSQPQHF.

The chain has TRBV7-2 and TRBJ1-6, with 7 bases that match TRBD1. Germline-derived CDR1 and CDR2 are SGHTA and FQGNSA. J lost 7 bases, V lost 3 bases, and 9 bases had no gene match. This CDR3 region has 16 residues. The CDR3 reads CASSLSKGAGNSPLHF. As DNA, the CDR3 is TGTGCCAGCAGCTTGTCTAAGGGGGCTGGAAATTCACCCCTCCACTTT.

The CDR3 nucleotides are TGTGCCACCAGTGACCCTAACAGGGATAGACCCTACGAGCAGTACTTC. Encoded protein: CATSDPNRDRPYEQYF. V and J are TRBV24-1 and TRBJ2-7; a possible D gene is TRBD1 (6 bases). Trimming cost V 4 bases and J 2 bases, with 17 bases left between them. Per germline, CDR1 KGHDR and CDR2 SFDVKD. CDR3 size: 16 residues.

The V call is TRBV6-4, the J call TRBJ2-3; TRBD1 matches 7 bases. The CDR3 covers 14 residues. After removal of 2 bases from V and 6 bases from J, the junction contained 5 bases not matched to a gene. In germline, CDR1 is MRHNA, CDR2 SNTAGT. The CDR3 reads CASSDRFRGDTQYF. The CDR3 region has the DNA TGTGCCAGCAGTGACAGATTCAGGGGGGATACGCAGTATTTT.